This TCR beta chain was retrieved from a study of T cells in Graves' hyperthyroidism and ophthalmopathy. Study findings and constraints: In simple terms, a model built on 13 V-J features told ophthalmopathy apart from stable hyperthyroidism.

V gave up 8 bases and J gave up 0 bases; unmatched junction bases: 13. The CDR3 loop spans 17 amino acids. Researchers amplified the TCR beta CDR3 regions from RNA transcripts. HTBI primers were employed in a first-round RT-PCR of the TCR CDR3. TCRdb re-derived calls from the multiplex PCR reads in MiXCR, one entry per CDR3 protein. The table records 300,000 or so distinct CDR3 sequences, approximately 16% of them present only once. This clonotype was seen ten or more times. The target antigen is unknown. This TCR came from a man under 40 with Graves' hyperthyroidism. The sequenced material came from blood. This chain uses TRBV12-3 or TRBV12-4 with TRBJ2-1, with 7 bases matching TRBD2. The CDR3 loop is CASRASGRGSSYNEQFF. In nucleotides, the CDR3 is TGTGCCAGCCGGGCTAGCGGACGTGGGAGCTCCTACAATGAGCAGTTCTTC.